What follows are 4 T cell receptor beta chains derived from one specimen sequenced in a study of blood T cell repertoires in COVID-19. Clones were read by immunoSEQ multiplex PCR, and TCRdb kept only the in-frame ones, dropping some. The table lists around 100,000 clones, about 86% of them singletons. The sequencing input was peripheral blood. The receptor set was obtained from a man aged 55 to 69 with acute or convalescent COVID-19.

V and J are TRBV5-1 and TRBJ1-1, with 8 bases lining up with TRBD1. V was pared by 4 bases and J by 0 bases, with 5 bases of the junction left unmatched. This CDR3 is 15 amino acids long. The germline gives CDR1 SGHRS, CDR2 YFSETQ. The CDR3 DNA reads TGCGCCAGCAGCACCCACAGGGGGGTGAACACTGAAGCTTTCTTT. It codes for CASSTHRGVNTEAFF.

The CDR3: CASSEDRVAYNEQFF. The CDR3 DNA is TGTGCCAGCAGTGAAGACAGGGTGGCCTACAATGAGCAGTTCTTC. The chain uses TRBV2 and TRBJ2-1; D may be TRBD1 (6 bases). Trimming took off 1 base at V and 2 bases at J, with 9 bases between the two ends. Germline V lookup: CDR1 SNHLY, CDR2 FYNNEI. The CDR3 is made up of 15 amino acids.

The CDR3 loop is CASSLSLSNEQFF. In DNA form, the CDR3 reads TGTGCCAGCAGTTTGTCCTTATCGAATGAGCAGTTCTTC. The chain is built from TRBV27 and TRBJ2-1; D is unresolved. The CDR3 sequence is 13 residues long. Germline CDR1 reads MNHEY; CDR2 reads SMNVEV (reference sequence). V was shortened by 3 bases and J by 7 bases, with 10 bases between the two germline ends.

The chain is built from TRBV11-2 and TRBJ2-7; 7 bases fit TRBD1. This CDR3 is built from 15 residues. Germline V gene sequence: CDR1 SGHAT, CDR2 FQNNGV. Trimming at V came to 1 base and at J to 3 bases, leaving 6 bases not matched to a gene. The CDR3 loop reads CASSLGDRGGYEQYF. The CDR3 nucleotides are TGTGCCAGCAGCTTAGGGGACAGAGGAGGCTACGAGCAGTACTTC.